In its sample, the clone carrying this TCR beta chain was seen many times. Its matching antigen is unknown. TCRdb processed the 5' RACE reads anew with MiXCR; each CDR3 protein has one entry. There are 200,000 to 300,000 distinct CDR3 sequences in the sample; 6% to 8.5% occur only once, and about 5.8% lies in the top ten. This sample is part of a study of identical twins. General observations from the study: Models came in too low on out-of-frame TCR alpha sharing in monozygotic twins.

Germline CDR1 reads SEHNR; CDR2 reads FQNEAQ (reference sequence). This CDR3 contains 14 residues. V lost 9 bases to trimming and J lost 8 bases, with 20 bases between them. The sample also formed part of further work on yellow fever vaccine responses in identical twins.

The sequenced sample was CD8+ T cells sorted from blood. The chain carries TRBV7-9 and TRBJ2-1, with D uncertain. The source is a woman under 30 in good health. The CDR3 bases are TGTGCCAGTGAGCAGCTTAATGGGTTGGATGAGCAGTTCTTC. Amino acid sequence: CASEQLNGLDEQFF.